What follows are 8 T cell receptor beta chains derived from one specimen sequenced in a study of spatial heterogeneity in lung cancer. TCRdb re-analysed the 5' RACE reads in MiXCR, keeping a single row per CDR3 protein. The sample gives more than 15,000 distinct CDR3 sequences, over 20% of which show up once; 19% is in the top ten. Time point defined: sample taken at primary tumor resection. The sequenced material consisted of unsorted whole RNA from tumor, nontumor lung or frozen PBMC. The sample consisted of PBMCs, taken at surgery. These TCRs come from a female donor with early-stage non-small cell lung cancer.

This clonotype was picked up many times. CDR3 bases: TGTGCCAGCAGCCCGAACGTTAATTACAAGTTGTTCTTC. Its translation is CASSPNVNYKLFF. The chain combines TRBV7-2 with TRBJ2-1; the D is unclear. The CDR3 consists of 13 residues. Germline CDR1 SGHTA, CDR2 FQGNSA. V lost 5 bases to trimming and J lost 15 bases, with 20 bases between them.

Ten or more counts support this clonotype. The V and J genes are TRBV20-1 and TRBJ1-5; D not resolved. The CDR3 is 14 residues long. The germline V and J ends were trimmed by 6 bases and 2 bases, with 14 bases remaining between them. Germline lookup yields CDR1 DFQATT and CDR2 SNEGSKA (reference sequence). The DNA for the CDR3 is TGCAGTGCCCTGTCCCCAAGGCGCAATCAGCCCCAGCATTTT. Its protein product is CSALSPRRNQPQHF.

Ten or more counts support this clonotype. The chain couples TRBV7-2 to TRBJ2-1; 9 bases match TRBD1. This CDR3 is 16 amino acids long. J was trimmed by 3 bases and V by 5 bases; bases with no gene match: 8. The germline CDR1 and CDR2 sequences are SGHTA and FQGNSA. The CDR3 protein is CASSHDGTGIYNEQFF. CDR3 sequence (DNA): TGTGCCAGCAGCCACGACGGGACAGGGATCTACAATGAGCAGTTCTTC.

By sample fraction, this clonotype is medium-sized (0.01 to 0.1%). V usage is TRBV7-9 and J usage is TRBJ1-4; the match to TRBD1 covers 7 bases. Germline V lookup: CDR1 SEHNR, CDR2 FQNEAQ (reference sequence). J lost 8 bases, V lost 5 bases, and 8 bases had no gene match. The CDR3 runs 14 residues. The CDR3 reads CASSPLTGNEKLFF. CDR3 sequence (DNA): TGTGCCAGCAGCCCCTTGACAGGGAACGAAAAACTGTTTTTT. The full variable domain, with the rest looked up from reference TRBV7-9 and TRBJ1-4, is DTGVSQNPRHKITKRGQNVTFRCDPISEHNRLYWYRQTLGQGPEFLTYFQNEAQLEKSRLLSDRFSAERPKGSFSTLEIQRTEQGDSAMYLCASSPLTGNEKLFFGSGTQLSVL.

This clonotype was seen many times. The genes are TRBV7-3 and TRBJ2-2; 8 bases align to TRBD1. Germline values: CDR1 SGHTA, CDR2 FQGTGA. J was trimmed by 1 base and V by 2 bases; bases with no gene match: 3. This CDR3 has 16 residues. DNA for the CDR3: TGTGCCAGCAGCTTACAGGGGGCTCTGAACACCGGGGAGCTGTTTTTT. Amino acid sequence: CASSLQGALNTGELFF.

The J gene is TRBJ1-5, the V gene TRBV7-9; no definite D call. V was shortened by 7 bases and J by 3 bases, with 7 bases between the two germline ends. CDR3 length: 12 residues. The germline V gene has CDR1 SEHNR and CDR2 FQNEAQ (reference sequence). CDR3 DNA: TGTGCCAGCACAGGTTCCAATCAGCCCCAGCATTTT. Its translation: CASTGSNQPQHF.

This clonotype appeared many times. This rearrangement joins TRBV28 to TRBJ2-7; TRBD2 might be the D (5 bases). Germline loops: CDR1 MDHEN, CDR2 SYDVKM. V lost 2 bases and J lost 2, with 10 bases in between. The CDR3 has 14 amino acids. CDR3 amino acids: CASSLGGSPYEQYF. The CDR3 nucleotides are TGTGCCAGCAGTTTAGGAGGAAGTCCCTACGAGCAGTACTTC.

This sequence joins TRBV2 and TRBJ2-7; D gene uncertain. The germline V gene encodes CDR1 SNHLY and CDR2 FYNNEI. The germline V and J ends were trimmed by 0 bases and 5 bases, with 2 bases remaining between them. The CDR3 has 11 amino acids. The CDR3 bases are TGTGCCAGCAGTGAAGCCGACGAGCAGTACTTC. Its translation: CASSEADEQYF.